The 7 T cell receptor beta chains reported below all come from one sample, sequenced in a study of shared clonotypes between healthy human individuals. Terminally differentiated effector memory CD45RA+ cells were excluded by CCR7 positive selection of CD45RO-negative cells. Here immunoSEQ multiplex PCR was the method, and the copy in TCRdb shows in-frame clones only, minus some. The profile shows hundreds of thousands of clones, about 91% of them singletons. The sequenced material came from naive CD8+ T cells sorted from blood. The receptors were sampled from a man aged 30 to 39 in good health.

This rearrangement joins TRBV5-4 to TRBJ2-5; TRBD2 is a possible D gene (6 bases). Germline values: CDR1 SGHNT, CDR2 YYREEE (reference sequence). Trimming left V 6 bases short and J 4 bases short, with 16 bases between. This CDR3 contains 14 residues. CDR3 nucleotide sequence: TGTGCCAGCACTACGGTGGCGGAGGGAGAGACCCAGTACTTC. Protein: CASTTVAEGETQYF.

The V gene is TRBV30, the J gene TRBJ1-4; D unclear. The CDR3 spans 12 residues. Germline assignment: CDR1 GTSNPN and CDR2 SVGIG (reference sequence). The V end lost 4 bases, the J end lost 5 bases, and 8 bases lay between the germline ends. The CDR3 DNA follows: TGTGCCTGGACCGACGGGAATGAAAAACTGTTTTTT. Translation gives CAWTDGNEKLFF.

V is TRBV23-1 and J is TRBJ1-5; D remains unclear. TRBV23-1 is an open reading frame whose function is uncertain. This CDR3 has 18 amino acids. The V and J ends lost 0 bases and 1 base respectively, with 16 bases between them. The DNA for the CDR3 is TGCGCCAGCAGTCAATCAGCCCGCTGGAGGGCAAGCAATCAGCCCCAGCATTTT. It specifies CASSQSARWRASNQPQHF.

This sequence joins TRBV7-9 and TRBJ1-5; TRBD1 agrees at 10 bases. V shed 5 bases and J 2 bases; nucleotides not matched to a gene: 9. The CDR3 consists of 17 residues. Germline CDR1 reads SEHNR; CDR2 reads FQNEAQ (reference sequence). CDR3: CASSPWTGGMGNQPQHF. In DNA, the CDR3 is TGTGCCAGCAGCCCTTGGACAGGGGGAATGGGCAATCAGCCCCAGCATTTT.

Regarding this clone: Additional DNA sequences in this sample encode the identical CDR3. The chain uses TRBV6-5 and TRBJ1-1; TRBD1 agrees at 7 bases. Germline-derived CDR1 and CDR2 are MNHEY and SVGAGI. This CDR3 has 13 amino acids. V lost 2 bases and J lost 3; bases outside the gene matches: 0. The CDR3 reads CASSYQGDTEAFF. CDR3 nucleotide sequence: TGTGCCAGCAGTTACCAGGGGGACACTGAAGCTTTCTTT.

This chain links TRBV11-2 with TRBJ2-1; 13 bases are shared with TRBD2. After removal of 5 bases from V and 4 bases from J, the junction contained 5 bases not matched to a gene. CDR3 size: 16 residues. The germline CDR1 and CDR2 sequences are SGHAT and FQNNGV. The CDR3 region has the DNA TGTGCCAGCAGCCCTTTACTAGCGGGAGGGTACAATGAGCAGTTCTTC. Its translation: CASSPLLAGGYNEQFF.

The chain uses TRBV11-2 and TRBJ2-1; 14 bases match TRBD2. The CDR3 runs 19 residues. Trimming cost V 1 base and J 4 bases; bases outside gene matches: 9. Germline V gene lookup returns CDR1 SGHAT and CDR2 FQNNGV. CDR3 residues: CASSLGTSGRKVAYNEQFF. CDR3 in DNA: TGTGCCAGCAGCTTAGGGACTAGCGGGAGGAAAGTTGCGTACAATGAGCAGTTCTTC. Variable domain in full (rest from reference TRBV11-2 and TRBJ2-1): EAGVAQSPRYKIIEKRQSVAFWCNPISGHATLYWYQQILGQGPKLLIQFQNNGVVDDSQLPKDRFSAERLKGVDSTLKIQPAKLEDSAVYLCASSLGTSGRKVAYNEQFFGPGTRLTVL.